The 21 T cell receptor beta chains below all came from one sample that was sequenced in a study of cytomegalovirus exposure and HLA in healthy donors (dated by TCRdb to 2016 to 2017). The library was built by means of the immunoSEQ multiplex PCR assay. For the multiplex PCR, a mixture combining 60 forward primers for TCR Vbeta segments and 13 reverse primers for TCR Jbeta segments was used. Imported from immuneACCESS, the table was reduced by TCRdb to in-frame sequences with V and J called. These copies leave out some clones; in studies compared against another copy, an unresolved V gene accounts for under half, and the cause of the remainder is not known. For this sample there are some 140,000 clones; under 85% appear just once. The top ten clones comprise 2.8% of the sample. The sequenced sample consisted of PBMCs. The receptors shown here come from a man younger than 35 in good health and CMV-seronegative.

V usage is TRBV5-1 and J usage is TRBJ2-7, with D perhaps TRBD2 (7 bases). Trimming cost V 4 bases and J 2 bases, with 16 bases left between them. CDR1 is SGHRS, CDR2 YFSETQ, per germline. The CDR3 is 15 amino acids. The CDR3, as DNA: TGCGCCAGCAGCCCTGGACTAGGGGGGACCTACGAGCAGTACTTC. Residues: CASSPGLGGTYEQYF.

The count of this clone is one. The chain links TRBV5-1 to TRBJ1-2; D call uncertain. CDR3 size: 15 residues. Trimming cost V 3 bases and J 1 base, with 13 bases left between them. Germline lookup yields CDR1 SGHRS and CDR2 YFSETQ. CDR3 region: CASSSFRVFNYGYTF. CDR3 DNA sequence: TGCGCCAGCAGCTCATTCCGGGTTTTTAACTATGGCTACACCTTC.

This clone was picked up a small number of times. The gene calls are TRBV7-8 and TRBJ2-1; D not certain. The CDR3 is 12 amino acids. Trimming stripped 5 bases from V and 2 bases from J, with 4 bases between. Germline lookup yields CDR1 SGHVS and CDR2 FQNEAQ. CDR3 in amino acids: CASSGAYNEQFF. CDR3 DNA: TGTGCCAGCAGCGGAGCCTACAATGAGCAGTTCTTC.

This chain links TRBV7-3 with TRBJ2-7, with 11 positions matching TRBD2. Trimming removed 4 bases from V and 0 bases from J; junction bases left unmatched: 8. The CDR3 totals 17 residues. Germline V gene sequence: CDR1 SGHTA, CDR2 FQGTGA. CDR3 in amino acids: CASSSPGLAAGSYEQYF. CDR3 nucleotides: TGTGCCAGCAGCTCACCGGGACTAGCGGCGGGCTCCTACGAGCAGTACTTC.

The CDR3 DNA reads as TGTGCCAGCAACCTGGCGGGACCCTCAAACATTCAGTACTTC. Its translation: CASNLAGPSNIQYF. The V gene is TRBV6-6, the J gene TRBJ2-4; D perhaps matches TRBD2 (6 bases). Germline V gene sequence: CDR1 MNHNY, CDR2 SVGAGI (reference sequence). The CDR3 has 14 residues. V lost 7 bases and J 6 bases, leaving 16 bases between the germline ends.

This chain uses TRBV7-9 with TRBJ1-1, with D unclear. With 10 bases removed from V and 5 bases from J, the gap between germline ends came to 20 bases. The CDR3 runs to 14 residues. CDR1 and CDR2 from the germline V gene are SEHNR and FQNEAQ (reference sequence). CDR3 sequence (DNA): TGTGCCACCCCACCCCCGCGGGGAGGTACTGAAGCTTTCTTT. This sequence encodes CATPPPRGGTEAFF.

With regard to this clone: A junction end diverges from the germline sequence, so it may reflect a read error. The genes are TRBV15 and TRBJ2-6; possible D gene TRBD1, 5 bases. This CDR3 is built from 16 residues. Germline V lookup: CDR1 LNHNV, CDR2 YYDKDF (reference sequence). The CDR3 sequence is CATSRVSFSGANGLTF. DNA of the CDR3: TGTGCCACCAGCAGAGTATCATTCTCTGGGGCCAACGGCCTGACTTTC.

The chain carries TRBV5-1 and TRBJ2-2, with 8 bases fitting TRBD1. The CDR3 is 16 residues long. CDR1 and CDR2 from the germline V gene are SGHRS and YFSETQ. Trimming cost V 7 bases and J 0 bases; bases outside gene matches: 8. CDR3 sequence reads: CASVRDRFANTGELFF. CDR3 bases: TGCGCCAGCGTCCGGGACAGGTTCGCGAACACCGGGGAGCTGTTTTTT. The complete variable domain, with remaining parts taken from reference TRBV5-1 and TRBJ2-2, reads KAGVTQTPRYLIKTRGQQVTLSCSPISGHRSVSWYQQTPGQGLQFLFEYFSETQRNKGNFPGRFSGRQFSNSRSEMNVSTLELGDSALYLCASVRDRFANTGELFFGEGSRLTVL.

The CDR3 coding sequence is TGTGCCAGTAGTATAGAAGCGGGGGGGCGAGATACGCAGTATTTT. It is translated as CASSIEAGGRDTQYF. The J gene is TRBJ2-3, the V gene TRBV19; 10 bases map to TRBD2. The CDR3 length is 15 residues. Germline CDR1 LNHDA, CDR2 SQIVND (reference sequence). V shed 0 bases and J 5 bases; nucleotides not matched to a gene: 2.

The genes are TRBV7-2 and TRBJ1-2; TRBD1 matches 8 bases. The CDR3 runs to 13 residues. V trimming: 7 bases; J trimming: 3 bases; junction bases outside the gene matches: 4. CDR1 and CDR2 from the germline V gene are SGHTA and FQGNSA. The CDR3 nucleotides are TGTGCCAGCACAGGGGGCATCTACTATGGCTACACCTTC. It yields the protein CASTGGIYYGYTF.

CDR3 in DNA: TGTGCCAGCAGTTTGATCGGACAGGTACCCACAGATACGCAGTATTTT. Amino acids: CASSLIGQVPTDTQYF. V usage is TRBV27 and J usage is TRBJ2-3; TRBD1 aligns across 7 bases. V dropped 3 bases and J dropped 2; count of bases not matched to a gene: 8. The germline gives CDR1 MNHEY, CDR2 SMNVEV (reference sequence). The CDR3 sequence is 16 residues long.

This clone has just a few counts. V gene TRBV10-1 combines with J gene TRBJ2-2; tentative D call: TRBD2 (5 bases). The germline V gene has CDR1 WNHNN and CDR2 SYGVQD (reference sequence). V was shortened by 4 bases and J by 5 bases, with 5 bases between the two germline ends. The CDR3 is made up of 12 amino acids. The DNA for the CDR3 is TGCGCCAGCAGTGGAGGGACCGGGGAGCTGTTTTTT. Translating gives CASSGGTGELFF.

This clone turned up a few times. The gene calls are TRBV6-6 and TRBJ1-4; D uncertain. The CDR3 is 16 residues long. Germline CDR1 is MNHNY and CDR2 is SVGAGI (reference sequence). V lost 5 bases, J lost 0 bases, and 13 bases lay in between. The CDR3: CASSTQQTTTNEKLFF. The CDR3 DNA is TGTGCCAGCAGTACTCAACAGACCACAACTAATGAAAAACTGTTTTTT.

The rearrangement uses TRBV19 and TRBJ1-5; 7 bases align to TRBD1. CDR3 length: 14 residues. Per the germline V gene, CDR1 is LNHDA and CDR2 is SQIVND (reference sequence). V gave up 6 bases and J gave up 4 bases; unmatched junction bases: 6. CDR3: CASSRATGNQPQHF. CDR3 nucleotides: TGTGCCAGTAGCCGAGCGACAGGGAATCAGCCCCAGCATTTT.

The chain couples TRBV15 to TRBJ2-7; D perhaps matches TRBD1 (6 bases). CDR1 is LNHNV and CDR2 is YYDKDF in the germline V gene (reference sequence). The CDR3 is 15 residues long. Between the trimmed V and J ends, which lost 3 bases and 7 bases, there was a span of 19 bases. CDR3 loop: CATSSVFLGAREQYF. The DNA for the CDR3 is TGTGCCACCAGCAGTGTTTTTTTGGGGGCTCGAGAGCAGTACTTC.

As DNA, the CDR3 is TGTGCCAGCAGCTTATCTCTGGGGTCTAGCCACAATGAGCAGTTCTTC. It yields the protein CASSLSLGSSHNEQFF. The rearrangement links TRBV7-3 to TRBJ2-1, with a tentative D call TRBD2 (5 bases). The CDR3 spans 16 residues. Trimming removed 2 bases at V and 5 bases at J, with 16 bases between. The V gene's germline CDR1 is SGHTA and CDR2 FQGTGA.

This sequence joins TRBV7-9 and TRBJ1-3; 8 bases map to TRBD1. Germline trimming cut 4 bases from V and 3 bases from J; bases unmatched to any gene: 14. The germline gives CDR1 SEHNR, CDR2 FQNEAQ (reference sequence). The CDR3 has 18 amino acids. CDR3 region: CASSSPAGGYYGGNTIYF. CDR3 DNA sequence: TGTGCCAGCAGCTCCCCGGCAGGGGGCTACTATGGTGGAAACACCATATATTTT.

Here the CDR3 DNA reads TGTGCCAGCAGTTTATTGGGGGGGACGGGTCTGTACTCAGCGGGAGCTTTCTTT. Its translation: CASSLLGGTGLYSAGAFF. The genes are TRBV28 and TRBJ1-1, with D possibly TRBD1 on 5 matching bases. Germline assignment: CDR1 MDHEN and CDR2 SYDVKM. The CDR3 loop spans 18 amino acids. V gave up 1 base and J gave up 10 bases, with 28 bases separating them.

The chain has TRBV10-3 and TRBJ2-5; 13 nucleotides agree with TRBD2. CDR1 and CDR2 from the germline V gene are ENHRY and SYGVKD. V was clipped by 5 bases and J by 9 bases; unmatched bases: 9. CDR3 size: 15 residues. CDR3 DNA: TGTGCCATCAGTTTCGGGACTAGCGGGGACGGGGCCCAGTACTTC. Protein product: CAISFGTSGDGAQYF.

This clone was counted a few times. The CDR3 DNA sequence: TGTGCCAGCAGCCCAGGCCCAGGGGCCACCTATAATTCACCCCTCCACTTT. It codes for CASSPGPGATYNSPLHF. This sequence joins TRBV7-2 and TRBJ1-6; a possible D gene is TRBD1 (6 bases). CDR3 length equals 17 residues. Per germline, CDR1 SGHTA and CDR2 FQGNSA. V gave up 5 bases and J gave up 2 bases, with 16 bases separating them.

The genes are TRBV18 and TRBJ2-5, with D tentatively TRBD2 (6 bases). Germline V gene data show CDR1 as KGHSH and CDR2 as LQKENI. V was cut by 0 bases and J by 5 bases, with 10 bases left in between. This CDR3 region has 14 residues. This chain's CDR3 is CASSPPGGLETQYF. The CDR3, as DNA: TGTGCCAGCTCACCACCTGGGGGACTGGAGACCCAGTACTTC. Full variable domain (remainder filled in from reference TRBV18 and TRBJ2-5): NAGVMQNPRHLVRRRGQEARLRCSPMKGHSHVYWYRQLPEEGLKFMVYLQKENIIDESGMPKERFSAEFPKEGPSILRIQQVVRGDSAAYFCASSPPGGLETQYFGPGTRLLVL.